This TCR beta chain stems from a study of response to subunit inactivated influenza vaccine. This clonotype occurred a few times. Its antigen remains unknown. The study's findings and limits: Authors proposed each seasonal influenza vaccination draws in few new T cells.

TCRdb recomputed calls from the RT-PCR reads with MiXCR, one row per CDR3 protein. The sample yields some 600,000 distinct CDR3 sequences, about 15% seen once. This CDR3 is built from 17 residues. The V gene end was trimmed by 4 bases and the J gene end by 4 bases; junction bases not matched to a gene: 12. CDR1 and CDR2 from the germline V gene are DFQATT and SNEGSKA (reference sequence). The source of this sequence is a man in his fifties who received an inactivated influenza vaccine. The chain is built from TRBV20-1 and TRBJ2-7, with 14 bases fitting TRBD2. The specimen comprised PBMCs from blood, sampled 14 to 15 days before vaccination. The CDR3 DNA sequence: TGCAGTGCTAACGGACTAGCGGGGGGTGGGTTCGTATACGAGCAGTACTTC. Translating it yields CSANGLAGGGFVYEQYF.